Below, 5 T cell receptor beta chains from the same sample are listed, as sequenced in a study of Tregs in tolerant kidney transplant recipients. The data were produced by immunoSEQ multiplex PCR, yet TCRdb's version contains in-frame clones alone and is incomplete. The sample's table shows under 35,000 clones. Related graft donors supplied nonmyeloablative bone marrow transplants, and mixed chimerism was transient. The starting material was CD4+ T cells from blood (PBMCs), obtained 24 months after the transplant. The receptor set was obtained from a human patient who received a combined kidney and bone marrow transplant. Some of the T cells may derive from the graft donor.

Concerning this clone: The sequenced fragment ends 3 residues before the CDR3 boundary, so the rest is inferred from the germline J gene. The chain couples TRBV6-1 to TRBJ2-7; 7 bases fit TRBD1. The germline V gene has CDR1 MNHNS and CDR2 SASEGT. Germline trimming cut 4 bases from V and 5 bases from J; bases unmatched to any gene: 11. The CDR3 is made up of 15 amino acids. The CDR3 protein is CASSGQGPTRDEQYF. The CDR3 bases that were read are TGTGCCAGCAGTGGACAGGGACCTACGAGGGACGAG.

As concerns this clone: The read comes to an end 3 residues before the CDR3 does, leaving the germline J gene to fill in the end. The rearrangement joins TRBV2 to TRBJ1-2; a weak D match, TRBD1 (5 bases). CDR3 length: 13 amino acids. Germline loops: CDR1 SNHLY, CDR2 FYNNEI. Trimming left V 3 bases short and J 4 bases short, with 9 bases between. Incomplete CDR3 DNA: TGTGCCAGCAGTGAGGTCCAGGGCTATGGC. Protein sequence: CASSEVQGYG. The full CDR3 is CASSEVQGYGYTF.

As regards this clone: The missing CDR3 end, 3 residues past where the read stops, is filled in from the germline J gene. The chain couples TRBV5-6 to TRBJ1-2; a weak D match, TRBD1 (6 bases). Germline V gene lookup returns CDR1 SGHDT and CDR2 YYEEEE. This CDR3 has 11 residues. The CDR3 is CASRKQGDYTF. CDR3 bases read: TGTGCCAGCAGGAAACAGGGCGAT.

Of note for this clone: With the read ending 3 residues before the CDR3 end, the germline J gene is used to fill in that end. This chain uses TRBV6-2 or TRBV6-3 with TRBJ2-1; 12 bases line up with TRBD2. Trimming at V came to 7 bases and at J to 4 bases, leaving 2 bases not matched to a gene. The CDR3 loop spans 14 amino acids. CDR1 MNHEY and CDR2 SVGEGT come from the germline V gene. The covered CDR3 bases are TGTGCCAGCATCCTAGCGGGAGGGTACAATGAG. Translated, it gives CASILAGGYNE. The whole CDR3 sequence is CASILAGGYNEQFF.

Remarks on this clone: Sequencing ends 3 residues short of the CDR3 end; the germline J gene provides the rest. The genes are TRBV5-1 and TRBJ2-1; 14 positions match TRBD2. There are 17 residues in the CDR3. Unmatched junction bases numbered 8, after V lost 4 bases and J lost 5 bases. Germline CDR1 is SGHRS and CDR2 is YFSETQ. Partial CDR3 DNA: TGCGCCAGCAGCCTATTGCCGGGACTAGCGGGAGACAATGAG. Its protein is CASSLLPGLAGDNE. The CDR3 reads in full as CASSLLPGLAGDNEQFF.